This is a list of T cell receptor beta chains from one sample in a study of blood T cell repertoires in COVID-19. Assay used: immunoSEQ multiplex PCR; TCRdb lists only in-frame clones, some missing. The sample has 45,000 to 55,000 clones, roughly 91% seen once. The material sequenced was peripheral blood. The source is a human donor in a cohort sampled during active COVID-19. Each CDR3 is given with its conserved first and last residue. The D gene is left open where the match is weak. Some rows mark clone size as missing; the rest say once, few, many or name a class of expanded clone.

TRBJ2-7	NA	TRBV7-2	NA	TGTGCCAGCAGCTTAATTGCGGACTCCTACGAGCAGTACTTC	CASSLIADSYEQYF
TRBJ1-1	NA	TRBV9	NA	TGTGCCAGCAGCCCCCCCTCCTCTGAAGCTTTCTTT	CASSPPSSEAFF
TRBJ2-7	NA	TRBV11-2	NA	TGTGCCAGCAGCTTAGAACTTCAATACGAGCAGTACTTC	CASSLELQYEQYF
TRBJ1-1	NA	TRBV3-1/TRBV3-2	NA	TGTGCCAGCAGCCCTGGAGGAAGGAGGAACACTGAAGCTTTCTTT	CASSPGGRRNTEAFF
TRBJ1-3	TRBD1	TRBV5-1	NA	TGCGCCAGCAGCCGAGACAGGGGCTCTGGAAACACCATATATTTT	CASSRDRGSGNTIYF
TRBJ1-1	NA	TRBV4-2	NA	TGTGCCAGCAGCCGAGAGTTGACAGGGAACACTGAAGCTTTCTTT	CASSRELTGNTEAFF
TRBJ1-2	TRBD1	TRBV7-8	NA	TGTGCCAGCAGCAGAGACAGGGGGCGAGACTATGGCTACACCTTC	CASSRDRGRDYGYTF
TRBJ1-5	NA	TRBV14	NA	TGTGCCAGCAGCCAAGGGACACGCCAGCCCCAGCATTTT	CASSQGTRQPQHF
TRBJ2-2	NA	TRBV28	NA	TGTGCCAGCAGTTTCATTGACAGGAACACCGGGGAGCTGTTTTTT	CASSFIDRNTGELFF
TRBJ1-6	NA	TRBV3-1/TRBV3-2	NA	TGTGCCAGCAGCCAAGTGGGGAGGATCTCACCCCTCCACTTT	CASSQVGRISPLHF
TRBJ2-1	TRBD2	TRBV11-3	NA	TGTGCCAGCAGCTTAGGGATGACGGGACTAGCTAATGAGCAGTTCTTC	CASSLGMTGLANEQFF
TRBJ2-2	TRBD2	TRBV9	NA	TGTGCCAGCAGCCCCGCTAGCGGCACGAACACCGGGGAGCTGTTTTTT	CASSPASGTNTGELFF
TRBJ2-1	NA	TRBV19	once	TGTGCCAGTTCTGGACTTCCGGGTAATGAGCAGTTCTTC	CASSGLPGNEQFF
TRBJ2-6	NA	TRBV3-1/TRBV3-2	once	TGTGCCAGCAGTTCTTCTGGGGCCAACGTCCTGACTTTC	CASSSSGANVLTF
TRBJ2-4	NA	TRBV20-1	NA	TGCAGTGCTAGTCGCGTAGCCAAAAACATTCAGTACTTC	CSASRVAKNIQYF
TRBJ2-3	TRBD2	TRBV5-1	NA	TGCGCCAGCAGCTTCAGAGCGGGAGGGCCAGGAGATACGCAGTATTTT	CASSFRAGGPGDTQYF
TRBJ2-7	NA	TRBV7-8	NA	TGTGCCAGCAGCTTAGTAGCCTACGAGCAGTACTTC	CASSLVAYEQYF
TRBJ2-3	TRBD2	TRBV7-3	NA	TGTGCCAGCAGCTCTAGCGGGAGGAACACAGATACGCAGTATTTT	CASSSSGRNTDTQYF
TRBJ2-6	NA	TRBV10-1	NA	TGCGCCAGCAGTGGGGGCAGCCAATCTGGGGCCAACGTCCTGACTTTC	CASSGGSQSGANVLTF
TRBJ2-1	TRBD2	TRBV5-1	NA	TGCGCCAGCAGCTTGGGCCTAGCGGGAGGGTACAATGAGCAGTTCTTC	CASSLGLAGGYNEQFF
TRBJ2-2	NA	TRBV5-4	NA	TGTGCCAGCAGCTCCTTACTTGACACCGGGGAGCTGTTTTTT	CASSSLLDTGELFF
TRBJ2-7	TRBD2	TRBV5-1	NA	TGCGCCAGCAGCTTGGCCGGGAGGGCCTCCTACGAGCAGTACTTC	CASSLAGRASYEQYF
TRBJ2-5	TRBD1	TRBV10-1	NA	TGCGCCAGCAGTGGATACAGGGGAGAGACCCAGTACTTC	CASSGYRGETQYF
TRBJ1-2	TRBD1	TRBV11-2	NA	TGTGCCAGCAGTCGAATCCGGGACAGGGACTATGGCTACACCTTC	CASSRIRDRDYGYTF
TRBJ1-3	NA	TRBV9	NA	TGTGCCAGCAGCCCACGGGGGATAAGGTCTGGAAACACCATATATTTT	CASSPRGIRSGNTIYF
TRBJ2-7	NA	TRBV3-1/TRBV3-2	NA	TGTGCCAGCAGCCGCGAAGACTCGGGCTACGAGCAGTACTTC	CASSREDSGYEQYF
TRBJ2-2	NA	TRBV9	NA	TGTGCCAGCAGCCCACTCGGGGCCGGGGAGCTGTTTTTT	CASSPLGAGELFF
TRBJ2-5	NA	TRBV27	NA	TGTGCCAGCAGCGGGTACAGGGATGTACAAGAGACCCAGTACTTC	CASSGYRDVQETQYF
TRBJ1-3	NA	TRBV7-9	NA	TGTGCCAGCAGCTTAGACACTGGAAACACCATATATTTT	CASSLDTGNTIYF
TRBJ2-1	TRBD2	TRBV30	NA	TGTGCCTGGAGTGTACGTAGCGGGGCACCTAATGAGCAGTTCTTC	CAWSVRSGAPNEQFF
TRBJ2-2	NA	TRBV7-9	NA	TGTGCCAGCAGCCACAGGGCGAACACCGGGGAGCTGTTTTTT	CASSHRANTGELFF
TRBJ2-7	NA	TRBV5-6	NA	TGTGCCAGCAGCTTGGGACAGAACTACGAGCAGTACTTC	CASSLGQNYEQYF
TRBJ1-2	NA	TRBV11-2	NA	TGTGCCAGCAGCTCGGGTCATGGCTACACCTTC	CASSSGHGYTF
TRBJ1-1	TRBD1	TRBV29-1	NA	TGCAGCGTTGGGGACAGGTTGAACACTGAAGCTTTCTTT	CSVGDRLNTEAFF
TRBJ2-7	NA	TRBV27	NA	TGTGCCAGCAGTTCGGGACACGGGGCGTCATACGAGCAGTACTTC	CASSSGHGASYEQYF
TRBJ2-4	TRBD1	TRBV5-1	NA	TGCGCCAGCAGCCGGGACAGGGCGGCAAAAAACATTCAGTACTTC	CASSRDRAAKNIQYF
TRBJ1-1	TRBD1	TRBV5-1	NA	TGCGCCAGCAGCCAAGGACAGGGGTCTATGAACACTGAAGCTTTCTTT	CASSQGQGSMNTEAFF
TRBJ2-1	TRBD1	TRBV11-2	once	TGTGCCAGCAGCTTAGTACGAGGCGGGACAGGGGACAATGAGCAGTTCTTC	CASSLVRGGTGDNEQFF
TRBJ1-2	NA	TRBV15	NA	TGTGCCACCAGCCCGCCCCAAAGTGGAGGGGCAAACTATGGCTACACCTTC	CATSPPQSGGANYGYTF
TRBJ1-2	NA	TRBV10-3	NA	TGTGCCATCAGTGAGAACGGCTATGGCTACACCTTC	CAISENGYGYTF
TRBJ2-7	NA	TRBV4-1	NA	TGCGCCAGCAGCCAAGATCAGGGGATCGCTCGGGAGCAGTACTTC	CASSQDQGIAREQYF
TRBJ1-1	NA	TRBV27	once	TGTGCCAGCAGCAGATACAACACTGAAGCTTTCTTT	CASSRYNTEAFF
TRBJ1-1	TRBD1	TRBV28	NA	TGTGCCAGCAGCGCGAGACAGGGGGCGATTGATGAAGCTTTCTTT	CASSARQGAIDEAFF
TRBJ2-7	NA	TRBV13	NA	TGTGCCAGCAGCTTAGGGACTGCACACTACGAGCAGTACTTC	CASSLGTAHYEQYF
TRBJ1-1	TRBD1	TRBV9	NA	TGTGCCAGCAGCGTAGCTGGGGGGACAGGGTTGGGGACTGAAGCTTTCTTT	CASSVAGGTGLGTEAFF
TRBJ1-2	NA	TRBV28	NA	TGTGCCAGCAGTTCACCTGGGCAGAACTATGGCTACACCTTC	CASSSPGQNYGYTF
TRBJ2-7	TRBD2	TRBV19	once	TGTGCCAGTAGTAAAAGCGGGATTCTCTACGAGCAGTACTTC	CASSKSGILYEQYF
TRBJ1-1	TRBD1	TRBV7-3	NA	TGTGCCAGCAGCTTAATGGGGACAGGGAACACTGAAGCTTTCTTT	CASSLMGTGNTEAFF